The rows below give T cell receptor beta chains drawn from one sample of a study of blood T cell repertoires in COVID-19. The data were produced by immunoSEQ multiplex PCR, yet TCRdb's version contains in-frame clones alone and is incomplete. In the table there are 280,000 or so clones, around 85% of which are singletons. Material: PBMCs or T cells enriched from blood (not recorded which). These receptors were collected from a woman aged 45-59 years who had recovered from COVID-19. CDR3s include the opening cysteine and the closing phenylalanine or tryptophan. Each record gives: D gene, J gene, V gene, clone size, CDR3 DNA, CDR3 protein. D genes are given only for firm matches. Clone size appears in some rows only: once, few, many, or a class for an expanded clone.

>TRBD1|TRBJ1-2|TRBV5-1|-
TGCGCCAGCAGCCAAGGGGACAGCGCTTATGGCTACACCTTC
CASSQGDSAYGYTF
>-|TRBJ2-3|TRBV5-4|-
TGTGCCAGCAGTCTTGAGGCCAGCCGCACAGATACGCAGTATTTT
CASSLEASRTDTQYF
>TRBD1|TRBJ2-7|TRBV7-9|-
TGTGCCAGCAGCTTAGCCGCAGGGACAGAGGAGCAGTACTTC
CASSLAAGTEEQYF
>TRBD1|TRBJ2-5|TRBV11-1|-
TGTGCCAGCAGCCCACGGACAGGGGGAGAGACCCAGTACTTC
CASSPRTGGETQYF
>TRBD1|TRBJ1-2|TRBV7-9|once
TGTGCCAGCAGCTTTCCGGGACAGGGGAGAGGCTACACCTTC
CASSFPGQGRGYTF
>-|TRBJ1-5|TRBV19|-
TGTGCCTCTACCCCCGGACAGCCAAATAGCAATCAGCCCCAGCATTTT
CASTPGQPNSNQPQHF
>TRBD2|TRBJ2-1|TRBV27|-
TGTGCCAGCAGTACGACAGGGACTAGCGGGAGCGTTAGATATGAGCAGTTCTTC
CASSTTGTSGSVRYEQFF
>-|TRBJ1-1|TRBV30|once
TGTGCCTGGAGTCAACAGGGGAACACTGAAGCTTTCTTT
CAWSQQGNTEAFF
>TRBD1|TRBJ2-5|TRBV9|-
TGTGCCAGCAGCCCGAGGGGGCGGGTAGCACAAGAGACCCAGTACTTC
CASSPRGRVAQETQYF
>TRBD1|TRBJ2-7|TRBV18|-
TGTGCCAGCTCTCTTTTTACAGGGGGCAAAAGCTACGAGCAGTACTTC
CASSLFTGGKSYEQYF
>-|TRBJ2-3|TRBV6-5|-
TGTGCCAGCAATTTAGCGAGGAACACAGATACGCAGTATTTT
CASNLARNTDTQYF
>-|TRBJ2-6|TRBV7-2|-
TGTGCCAGCAGCTTAGTGGGGGGAGTGAGGTCTGGGGCCAACGTCCTGACTTTC
CASSLVGGVRSGANVLTF
>-|TRBJ2-7|TRBV7-9|-
TGTGCCAGCAGCTCGTTGAGCCACAGGTGGTACTTC
CASSSLSHRWYF
>-|TRBJ2-1|TRBV5-6|-
TGTGCCAGCAGCTTGGGACTTGGGTGGAGCTCCTACAATGAGCAGTTCTTC
CASSLGLGWSSYNEQFF
>-|TRBJ1-2|TRBV13|few
TGTGCCAGCAGCCATGCAGGGAGGACTAACTATGGCTACACCTTC
CASSHAGRTNYGYTF
>TRBD1|TRBJ1-5|TRBV24-1|-
TGTGCCACCAGTCGGACAGGACTTAATCAGCCCCAGCATTTT
CATSRTGLNQPQHF
>TRBD2|TRBJ2-3|TRBV27|-
TGTGCCAGCAGGCCCGGACTAGTCACAGATACGCAGTATTTT
CASRPGLVTDTQYF
>-|TRBJ1-1|TRBV4-3|-
TGCGCCAGCAGCCAAGGTAGGAGTTGGAACACTGAAGCTTTCTTT
CASSQGRSWNTEAFF
>TRBD1|TRBJ1-2|TRBV28|-
TGTGCCAGCAGTACCCAGGGGGCCCCTAACTATGGCTACACCTTC
CASSTQGAPNYGYTF
>-|TRBJ1-5|TRBV7-9|-
TGTGCCAGCAGCACCGAACAGGGACAGCCCCAGCATTTT
CASSTEQGQPQHF
>TRBD1|TRBJ2-1|TRBV10-2|-
TGCGCCAGCAGTGAACAGGGGAGCTTCGGGAATGAGCAGTTCTTC
CASSEQGSFGNEQFF
>-|TRBJ2-7|TRBV5-1|-
TGCGCCAGCAGCTTGGGGGCAGGGACCTACGAGCAGTACTTC
CASSLGAGTYEQYF
>TRBD2|TRBJ2-1|TRBV7-6|-
TGTGCCAGCAGCTTAGCTAGCGGGAGGGCCTATGAGCAGTTCTTC
CASSLASGRAYEQFF
>TRBD1|TRBJ2-7|TRBV5-6|-
TGTGCCAGCAGCGTTGGACAGGGAAGCTCCTACGAGCAGTACTTC
CASSVGQGSSYEQYF
>-|TRBJ2-2|TRBV12-3/TRBV12-4|-
TGTGCCATCTCTGACACTTCTCACGGGGAGCTGTTTTTT
CAISDTSHGELFF
>TRBD2|TRBJ2-5|TRBV10-3|-
TGTGCCGTTCGGGCCGGGGGGGGAGAGACCCAGTACTTC
CAVRAGGGETQYF
>TRBD2|TRBJ2-7|TRBV19|few
TGTGCCAGTAGTTCCGAGGTGGCGGGGGACGACTACGAGCAGTACTTC
CASSSEVAGDDYEQYF
>-|TRBJ1-3|TRBV7-2|few
TGTGCCAGCAGCTTAGATCCGGTGGCAAGCGCTGGAAACACCATATATTTT
CASSLDPVASAGNTIYF
>TRBD2|TRBJ2-1|TRBV29-1|-
TGCAGCACTCCGCGGGGGGTCAATGAGCAGTTCTTC
CSTPRGVNEQFF
>TRBD1|TRBJ1-5|TRBV5-6|-
TGTGCCAGCAGCCTATCCTTGGACAGGGGGACTTGGCCCCAGCATTTT
CASSLSLDRGTWPQHF
>TRBD2|TRBJ2-1|TRBV19|once
TGTGCCAGTAGTAAACAACCGGGACTAGCGGGACAAGATACGGGGCAGTTCTTC
CASSKQPGLAGQDTGQFF
>-|TRBJ1-2|TRBV5-1|-
TGCGCCAGCAGCTTGGTTCCGAGGGAAGTCGACTATGGCTACACCTTC
CASSLVPREVDYGYTF
>TRBD1|TRBJ1-2|TRBV30|-
TGTGCCTGGAGTGCCCGACAGGGGCGAGGCTATGGCTACACCTTC
CAWSARQGRGYGYTF
>-|TRBJ2-5|TRBV20-1|-
TGCAGTGCTAGTCGGGAACCGCTCCAGTACTTC
CSASREPLQYF
>-|TRBJ2-5|TRBV29-1|once
TGCAGCGTTGGGAGGGGGCGCGAAGAGACCCAGTACTTC
CSVGRGREETQYF
>-|TRBJ1-4|TRBV28|-
TGTGCCAGCAGTCCAGGGATTCTTTTGACTAATGAAAAACTGTTTTTT
CASSPGILLTNEKLFF
>-|TRBJ2-2|TRBV11-3|once
TGTGCCAGCAGCCATCTAGCAGGGCAGGGGACCGGGGAGCTGTTTTTT
CASSHLAGQGTGELFF
>TRBD2|TRBJ2-1|TRBV11-2|once
TGTGCCAGCAGCTTATCGGGGAGGGTTGACAATGAGCAGTTCTTC
CASSLSGRVDNEQFF
>-|TRBJ2-2|TRBV12-3/TRBV12-4|few
TGTGCCAGCAGCCCCAGGAACACCGGGGAGCTGTTTTTT
CASSPRNTGELFF
>-|TRBJ1-1|TRBV27|-
TGTGCCAGCAGTTTTTGGGGGCCGGAAACTGAAGCTTTCTTT
CASSFWGPETEAFF
>TRBD1|TRBJ2-7|TRBV12-3/TRBV12-4|once
TGTGCCGCCGGGACAGGGCCCTACGAGCAGTACTTC
CAAGTGPYEQYF
>-|TRBJ2-1|TRBV28|-
TGTGCCAGCAGTTTGGGCGACAGTGGGTACAATGAGCAGTTCTTC
CASSLGDSGYNEQFF
>-|TRBJ1-3|TRBV21-1|-
TGTGCCAGCAGCAAAGGTTCATCAGGCACCTCTGGAAACACCATATATTTT
CASSKGSSGTSGNTIYF
>-|TRBJ1-5|TRBV15|-
TGTGCCACCAGCAGAGCGCGGGCAGTCAATCAGCCCCAGCATTTT
CATSRARAVNQPQHF
>-|TRBJ1-6|TRBV6-5|few
TGTGCCAGCACTGGGCGCTCCTATAATTCACCCCTCCACTTT
CASTGRSYNSPLHF
>-|TRBJ2-3|TRBV27|medium-sized
TGTGCCAGCAGTTTATTATTGGGGCCCACAGATACGCAGTATTTT
CASSLLLGPTDTQYF
>TRBD2|TRBJ2-4|TRBV28|-
TGTGCCAGCACCCCCCAGCGGGGAAAAAACATTCAGTACTTC
CASTPQRGKNIQYF
>TRBD1|TRBJ2-7|TRBV7-7|-
TGTGCCAGCAGCTTAGGGGGGACAGGGGACTCCGAGCAGTACTTC
CASSLGGTGDSEQYF
>-|TRBJ1-4|TRBV30|few
TGTGCCTGCAGGTTTCCAGGGGAGGGATTGGGTGAAAAACTGTTTTTT
CACRFPGEGLGEKLFF
>TRBD2|TRBJ2-1|TRBV4-1|-
TGCGCCAGCAGCCATTCCCCGGGACTAGCGGGGGAGCAGTTCTTC
CASSHSPGLAGEQFF